These 24 T cell receptor beta chains were sequenced from one sample in a study of OX40 agonist ivuxolimab in advanced cancers. Libraries were prepared by immunoSEQ multiplex PCR; TCRdb keeps only in-frame clonotypes and omits some of them. Among 70,000 to 90,000 clones, less than 95% were seen once, and the ten largest hold 8.4%. The material sequenced was CD4+ or CD8+ T cells sorted from blood, taken in a trial of the OX40 agonist ivuxolimab. Every receptor here comes from an adult with an advanced solid tumor such as melanoma, head and neck, liver or kidney cancer.

The chain is built from TRBV30 and TRBJ2-7; D possibly corresponds to TRBD2 (5 bases). The CDR3 totals 11 residues. The germline V and J ends were trimmed by 3 bases and 4 bases, with 7 bases remaining between them. Germline V gives CDR1 GTSNPN, CDR2 SVGIG (reference sequence). The CDR3 DNA reads as TGTGCCTGGAGAAGCGGATACGAGCAGTACGTC. Protein product: CAWRSGYEQYV.

The chain uses TRBV30 and TRBJ1-3; D not resolved. V shed 0 bases and J shed 3 bases, with 15 bases lying between them. This CDR3 contains 16 residues. Germline CDR1 is GTSNPN and CDR2 is SVGIG (reference sequence). The CDR3 DNA reads TGTGCCTGGAGTGTAGGAGTCAGACCTAATGGAAACACCATATATTTT. It translates to CAWSVGVRPNGNTIYF.

V and J are TRBV14 and TRBJ2-7, with D hard to call. The length of the CDR3 is 12 residues. CDR1 is SGHDN, CDR2 FVKESK, per germline. Trimming stripped 4 bases from V and 0 bases from J, with 4 bases between. The CDR3 bases are TGTGCCAGCAGCCGGGACTCCTACGAGCAGTACTTC. This codes for CASSRDSYEQYF.

This clone was seen once. The rearrangement links TRBV4-2 to TRBJ2-1; TRBD2 matches at 7 bases. Per the germline V gene, CDR1 is LGHNA and CDR2 is YNFKEQ. CDR3 length: 18 residues. After removal of 3 bases from V and 10 bases from J, the junction contained 21 bases not matched to a gene. CDR3 sequence reads: CASSQGIRRERGGWEQFF. CDR3 nucleotides: TGTGCCAGCAGCCAGGGAATACGCCGGGAGCGGGGAGGCTGGGAGCAGTTCTTC.

The CDR3 nucleotides read TGTGCCAGCAGCTTTGGGGGTCCCGCTTACGAGCAGTACGTC. As protein: CASSFGGPAYEQYV. V gene TRBV11-2 combines with J gene TRBJ2-7, with D perhaps assigned TRBD1 or TRBD2 (5 bases each). Trimming cost V 3 bases and J 4 bases, with 13 bases left between them. The germline CDR1 and CDR2 sequences are SGHAT and FQNNGV. The CDR3 spans 14 residues.

This clone was seen a few times. The chain carries TRBV5-4 and TRBJ1-1; no firm D call. V was pared by 0 bases and J by 5 bases, with 2 bases between. CDR1 SGHNT and CDR2 YYREEE come from the germline V gene (reference sequence). The CDR3 is 11 amino acids. Here the CDR3 reads CASSLGTEAFF. DNA of the CDR3: TGTGCCAGCAGCTTGGGGACTGAAGCTTTCTTT.

This chain connects TRBV10-3 to TRBJ2-3; D uncertain. Between the trimmed V and J ends, which lost 5 bases and 6 bases, there was a span of 12 bases. The length of the CDR3 is 13 residues. CDR1 and CDR2 (germline): ENHRY, SYGVKD. CDR3 in DNA: TGTGCCATCAGTCCAATTAACGGGGATACGCAGTATTTT. Translation: CAISPINGDTQYF.

The rearrangement uses TRBV27 and TRBJ2-5; D not resolved. This CDR3 is 13 amino acids long. V was clipped by 2 bases and J by 2 bases, with 6 bases between them. From germline, CDR1 is MNHEY and CDR2 SMNVEV (reference sequence). Written as DNA, the CDR3 is TGTGCCAGCAGTTTACGTCTTCAAGAGACCCAGTACTTC. It translates to CASSLRLQETQYF.

The chain carries TRBV6-6 and TRBJ2-7; D uncertain. V was clipped by 2 bases and J by 4 bases, with 9 bases between them. From germline, CDR1 is MNHNY and CDR2 SVGAGI (reference sequence). The CDR3 is 13 amino acids. The CDR3: CASSYGRLYEQYF. The DNA of the CDR3 is TGTGCCAGCAGTTACGGGCGGTTATACGAGCAGTACTTC.

A note on this clone: The sample holds other DNA sequences that translate to the same CDR3. The rearrangement joins TRBV4-3 to TRBJ2-1; the D is unclear. In germline, CDR1 is LGHNA, CDR2 YSLEER. CDR3 size: 15 residues. V dropped 1 base and J dropped 1 base, with 8 bases sitting between them. The chain's CDR3 is CASSQGPTSYNEQFF. Written as DNA, the CDR3 is TGCGCCAGCAGCCAAGGACCCACTTCCTACAATGAGCAGTTCTTC.

The chain recombines TRBV6-6 with TRBJ1-1; no firm D call. The germline gives CDR1 MNHNY, CDR2 SVGAGI (reference sequence). V was clipped by 4 bases and J by 1 base, with 7 bases between them. The CDR3 loop spans 13 amino acids. CDR3 residues: CASSWARNTEAFF. Here the CDR3 DNA reads TGTGCCAGCAGTTGGGCCAGGAACACTGAAGCTTTCTTT.

The gene calls are TRBV4-3 and TRBJ1-2; the D gene is possibly TRBD1 (6 bases). This CDR3 spans 15 amino acids. Per germline, CDR1 LGHNA and CDR2 YSLEER. V was trimmed by 0 bases and J by 1 base, leaving 9 bases between them. The CDR3 DNA reads TGCGCCAGCAGCCAAGATTGGGGACATAACTATGGCTACACCTTC. It codes for CASSQDWGHNYGYTF.

Only one count was recorded for this clone. The V and J genes are TRBV13 and TRBJ1-2, with unresolved D. CDR3 length equals 14 residues. Looked up from germline, CDR1 is PRHDT and CDR2 is FYEKMQ (reference sequence). V lost 0 bases and J 4 bases, leaving 9 bases between the germline ends. The chain's CDR3 is CASSLGRIIYGYTF. As DNA, the CDR3 is TGTGCCAGCAGCTTAGGCCGGATTATCTATGGCTACACCTTC.

This clone was recorded only once. J is TRBJ2-7 and V is TRBV9, with TRBD1 as a possible D gene (6 bases). Between the trimmed V and J ends, which lost 5 bases and 0 bases, there was a span of 15 bases. Germline CDR1 is SGDLS and CDR2 is YYNGEE. CDR3 length equals 15 residues. CDR3 nucleotide sequence: TGTGCCAGCAGTCAGGGACAAGGCTACTCCTACGAGCAGTACTTC. It codes for CASSQGQGYSYEQYF.

This chain joins TRBV28 and TRBJ2-2; 14 nucleotides match TRBD2. The J segment lost 5 bases and the V segment lost 5 bases, leaving 13 bases of the junction unmatched. The CDR3 is 19 residues long. In germline, CDR1 is MDHEN, CDR2 SYDVKM. This CDR3 is CASSTPRTSGGIRTGELFF. The CDR3 DNA sequence: TGTGCCAGCAGTACGCCTCGGACTAGCGGGGGGATTCGGACCGGGGAGCTGTTTTTT. Combining the CDR3 with reference TRBV28 and TRBJ2-2 gives the whole variable domain DVKVTQSSRYLVKRTGEKVFLECVQDMDHENMFWYRQDPGLGLRLIYFSYDVKMKEKGDIPEGYSVSREKKERFSLILESASTNQTSMYLCASSTPRTSGGIRTGELFFGEGSRLTVL.

The chain's CDR3 is CASSERGDGLDTEAFF. The CDR3 coding sequence is TGTGCCAGCAGTGAACGGGGAGACGGGCTGGACACTGAAGCTTTCTTT. V gene TRBV6-1 combines with J gene TRBJ1-1; D unclear. The CDR3 runs 16 residues. Trimming cost V 2 bases and J 3 bases, with 16 bases left between them. CDR1 is MNHNS and CDR2 is SASEGT in the germline V gene.

This clone appeared once. The rearrangement uses TRBV6-1 and TRBJ1-5; D may be TRBD1 (6 bases). The V gene lost 4 bases and the J gene lost 2 bases, with 12 bases spanning the gap. The germline CDR1 and CDR2 sequences are MNHNS and SASEGT. The CDR3 runs to 15 residues. Here the CDR3 reads CASSVWAGGNQPQHF. DNA of the CDR3: TGTGCCAGCAGTGTATGGGCAGGGGGCAATCAGCCCCAGCATTTT.

This clone was seen only once. The chain uses TRBV28 and TRBJ1-2; tentative D call: TRBD1 (6 bases). Germline V gene lookup returns CDR1 MDHEN and CDR2 SYDVKM. The V end lost 4 bases, the J end lost 4 bases, and 13 bases lay between the germline ends. There are 14 residues in the CDR3. CDR3 in amino acids: CASSSLQDSYGYTF. The CDR3, as DNA: TGTGCCAGCAGTTCCCTACAGGACAGCTATGGCTACACCTTC.

This clone was seen just once. The V and J genes are TRBV9 and TRBJ2-1; 9 positions agree with TRBD2. V was clipped by 0 bases and J by 3 bases; unmatched bases: 10. The CDR3 consists of 18 residues. Germline lookup yields CDR1 SGDLS and CDR2 YYNGEE. CDR3 sequence: CASSVGSGSFLGYNEQFF. The CDR3 DNA reads as TGTGCCAGCAGCGTAGGTAGCGGGAGTTTCCTTGGCTACAATGAGCAGTTCTTC. Based on the CDR3 plus reference TRBV9 and TRBJ2-1, the full variable domain is DSGVTQTPKHLITATGQRVTLRCSPRSGDLSVYWYQQSLDQGLQFLIQYYNGEERAKGNILERFSAQQFPDLHSELNLSSLELGDSALYFCASSVGSGSFLGYNEQFFGPGTRLTVL.

V usage is TRBV9 and J usage is TRBJ1-4; 7 nucleotides line up with TRBD1. V was clipped by 0 bases and J by 6 bases; unmatched bases: 8. There are 16 residues in the CDR3. CDR1 is SGDLS, CDR2 YYNGEE, per germline. The CDR3 sequence: CASSVDPGQVDEKLFF. The CDR3 region has the DNA TGTGCCAGCAGCGTAGACCCAGGACAGGTAGATGAAAAACTGTTTTTT.

The CDR3: CASSLGPGLAGGYTDTQYF. The CDR3 DNA is TGTGCCAGCAGCTTGGGACCGGGACTAGCGGGAGGATACACAGATACGCAGTATTTT. This chain uses TRBV7-8 with TRBJ2-3, with 15 bases fitting TRBD2. V trimming: 3 bases; J trimming: 2 bases; junction bases outside the gene matches: 9. The germline gives CDR1 SGHVS, CDR2 FQNEAQ. This CDR3 is 19 amino acids long.

The sample holds a few counts of this clone. This rearrangement joins TRBV6-6 to TRBJ1-2; no clear D. The CDR3 totals 11 residues. Trimming cost V 6 bases and J 6 bases, with 8 bases left between them. Germline lookup yields CDR1 MNHNY and CDR2 SVGAGI (reference sequence). The CDR3 loop is CASRFQHGYTF. The CDR3 DNA follows: TGTGCCAGCAGGTTCCAGCATGGCTACACCTTC.

CDR3 sequence (DNA): TGTGCCAGCAGTGAACGAGAGACCCAGTACTTC. This codes for CASSERETQYF. The gene calls are TRBV2 and TRBJ2-5; the D is unclear. Germline V lookup: CDR1 SNHLY, CDR2 FYNNEI. There are 11 residues in the CDR3. V gave up 2 bases and J gave up 4 bases, with 2 bases separating them.

The J gene is TRBJ1-6, the V gene TRBV2, with a tentative D call TRBD1 (5 bases). The germline V gene encodes CDR1 SNHLY and CDR2 FYNNEI. Trimming removed 7 bases from V and 4 bases from J, with 8 bases in between. The CDR3 consists of 13 residues. The CDR3 loop is CASTEGYNSPLHF. DNA for the CDR3: TGTGCCAGCACGGAGGGGTATAATTCACCCCTCCACTTT.